The rows below give T cell receptor beta chains drawn from one sample of a study of chemoradiotherapy in HPV16-positive cancers. Clones were sequenced by immunoSEQ multiplex PCR, and TCRdb holds only the in-frame ones, with some missing. The data show some 20,000 clones, 75% to 90% seen once. The sample consisted of blood, taken from a patient who underwent chemoradiotherapy. Source of these receptors: a human donor with HPV-associated anogenital cancer. CDR3s include the opening cysteine and the closing phenylalanine or tryptophan. D genes are given only for firm matches. Clone size is not always given. Where it is, it says once, few, many or a class for expanded clones.

-	TRBJ1-1	TRBV20-1	-	TGCAGTGCTAGTGCACCAGGGATAGCTTTCTTT	CSASAPGIAFF
-	TRBJ1-5	TRBV29-1	-	TGCAGCGTTGAACAGGGTGGGGATCAGCCCCAGCATTTT	CSVEQGGDQPQHF
-	TRBJ2-7	TRBV18	TRBD1	TGTGCCAGCTCACCGGAAAGACAGGGGACGCACTACGAGCAGTACTTC	CASSPERQGTHYEQYF
-	TRBJ1-1	TRBV6-1	-	TGTGCCAGCAGTCGGCGAAACACTGAAGCTTTCTTT	CASSRRNTEAFF
-	TRBJ1-4	TRBV9	-	TGTGCCAGCAGCGCGGGGGCACGGGACGGCAATGAAAAACTGTTTTTT	CASSAGARDGNEKLFF
-	TRBJ1-1	TRBV18	-	TGTGCCAGCTCACTGGATCAACAGCTTGAAGCTTTCTTT	CASSLDQQLEAFF
-	TRBJ1-1	TRBV7-2	-	TGTGCCAGCAGCTTAATTCCACCGGCCACTGAAGCTTTCTTT	CASSLIPPATEAFF
-	TRBJ1-3	TRBV7-9	TRBD1	TGTGCCAGCAGCTTAGGGATTGACAGGGAATCTGGAAACACCATATATTTT	CASSLGIDRESGNTIYF
-	TRBJ2-1	TRBV14	-	TGTGCCAGCAGCGACCGACTGAGCTCCTACAATGAGCAGTTCTTC	CASSDRLSSYNEQFF
-	TRBJ1-1	TRBV9	TRBD1	TGTGCCAGCAGCGCCCGGGGACAGGGGGACACTGAAGCTTTCTTT	CASSARGQGDTEAFF
-	TRBJ1-4	TRBV6-5	-	TGTGCCAGCAGTGGACAGTTGAGTAATGAAAAACTGTTTTTT	CASSGQLSNEKLFF
-	TRBJ2-3	TRBV14	TRBD2	TGTGCCAGCAGCCCGAAGGGGACTAGGCAGTATTTT	CASSPKGTRQYF
-	TRBJ1-3	TRBV5-1	-	TGCGCCAGCAGCTTGGGCGGGGATCACTCTGGAAACACCATATATTTT	CASSLGGDHSGNTIYF
-	TRBJ1-1	TRBV27	TRBD1	TGTGCCAGCAGTCCACCGACAGGGTCGGGAAACACTGAAGCTTTCTTT	CASSPPTGSGNTEAFF
-	TRBJ1-1	TRBV10-1	-	TGCGCCAGCAGTGAGGGGGGAGGAAACACTGAAGCTTTCTTT	CASSEGGGNTEAFF
-	TRBJ2-7	TRBV4-2	-	TGTGCCAGCAGCCCCCGGGACGACAGCTCCTACGAGCAGTACTTC	CASSPRDDSSYEQYF
-	TRBJ1-1	TRBV7-6	-	TGTGCCAGCAGCTCCCCCGTGGGGGGCGGTTTTAACACTGAAGCTTTCTTT	CASSSPVGGGFNTEAFF
-	TRBJ2-7	TRBV2	-	TGTGCCAGCAATGGAATCGAGCAGTACTTC	CASNGIEQYF
-	TRBJ2-5	TRBV7-2	TRBD2	TGTGCCAGCAGCTCCAGGAGGACTAGCGGGGGGCAGGAGACCCAGTACTTC	CASSSRRTSGGQETQYF
-	TRBJ2-2	TRBV7-2	TRBD2	TGTGCCAGCAGCTTAGATCAGCGGGGGGGCACCACCGGGGAGCTGTTTTTT	CASSLDQRGGTTGELFF
-	TRBJ2-7	TRBV10-3	-	TGTGCCATCAGTGGGGAATACGAGCAGTACTTC	CAISGEYEQYF
-	TRBJ2-3	TRBV5-8	TRBD2	TGTGCCAGCCCGGGACTAGCGGGGGGCCTATCTGTCAACCCAGATACGCAGTATTTT	CASPGLAGGLSVNPDTQYF
-	TRBJ2-4	TRBV2	-	TGTGCCAGCCAGCCAAGCTATTCGGCCAAAAACATTCAGTACTTC	CASQPSYSAKNIQYF
-	TRBJ1-5	TRBV7-8	-	TGTGCCAGCAGCTTAGTTGGGGGTGAGCCCCAGCATTTT	CASSLVGGEPQHF
once	TRBJ1-1	TRBV19	-	TGTGCCAGTAGTATAGGCAGGGCCACTGAAGCTTTCTTT	CASSIGRATEAFF
few	TRBJ2-1	TRBV28	-	TGTGCCAGCAGTTTAGGGTTATCAAGCTCCTACAATGAGCAGTTCTTC	CASSLGLSSSYNEQFF
-	TRBJ1-6	TRBV7-3	-	TGTGCCAGCAGCTTAGTACCGAGGAATTCACCCCTCCACTTT	CASSLVPRNSPLHF
-	TRBJ2-2	TRBV5-1	-	TGCGCCAGCAGCCACCAAGGGACCGGGGAGCTGTTTTTT	CASSHQGTGELFF
-	TRBJ1-5	TRBV2	-	TGTGCCAGCTCGAGGGAGAAGAGCAATCAGCCCCAGCATTTT	CASSREKSNQPQHF
-	TRBJ1-2	TRBV11-2	TRBD1	TGTGCCAGCAGCCAGGGGCGGGACAGGGATAACTATGGCTACACCTTC	CASSQGRDRDNYGYTF
-	TRBJ2-3	TRBV10-3	-	TGTGCCATCAGTGAGTCGCACACAACTAGCACAGATACGCAGTATTTT	CAISESHTTSTDTQYF
once	TRBJ1-1	TRBV7-2	TRBD1	TGTGCCAGCAGCACCAGACAGGGGCCTACTGAAGCTTTCTTT	CASSTRQGPTEAFF
once	TRBJ2-1	TRBV6-5	TRBD2	TGTGCCAGCAGTAAGTTCGGGGGGGCCAATGAGCAGTTCTTC	CASSKFGGANEQFF
-	TRBJ1-1	TRBV15	TRBD1	TGTGCCACCAGCAGGAGCAGGGGGGAAGCTTTCTTT	CATSRSRGEAFF
-	TRBJ2-7	TRBV19	-	TGTGCCAGTAGTTACCCCGGACAGTCCGAGCAGTACTTC	CASSYPGQSEQYF
-	TRBJ1-5	TRBV4-2	-	TGTGCCAGCAGCTTGGACAGAAAGGGCAATCAGCCCCAGCATTTT	CASSLDRKGNQPQHF
-	TRBJ1-3	TRBV9	TRBD1	TGTGCCAGCAGCCGGGGAGGGGGACAGCTCTCTGGAAACACCATATATTTT	CASSRGGGQLSGNTIYF
-	TRBJ2-7	TRBV2	TRBD1	TGTGCCATCTGGGACAGGGACAACGAGCAGTACTTC	CAIWDRDNEQYF
-	TRBJ1-6	TRBV10-2	-	TGCGCCAGCAGTGAGTCTCTGGCAGGGAACAATTCACCCCTCCACTTT	CASSESLAGNNSPLHF
-	TRBJ2-7	TRBV5-1	-	TGCGCCAGCAGCTTGGCAGGGATGATCGACGAGCAGTACTTC	CASSLAGMIDEQYF
few	TRBJ1-6	TRBV14	-	TGTGCCAGCAGCCAACGAAAGTTATGGGCCCGACTCAATTCACCCCTCCACTTT	CASSQRKLWARLNSPLHF
once	TRBJ2-1	TRBV7-6	TRBD2	TGTGCCAGCAGCCCGAGCGGGGGGGCAAATGAGCAGTTCTTC	CASSPSGGANEQFF